These 10 T cell receptor beta chains originate from one sample sequenced in a study of vaccination effects on CD4 cells after COVID-19. Antigen-specific CD4+ T cells were first expanded with viral peptide pools by the ViraFEST assay and only then sequenced. Subsequent to a culture period of under 11 days, CD4+ T cells were isolated. This person's SARS-CoV-2 infection, confirmed by PCR, occurred between March and December 2020. For these receptors, no antigen is known. Libraries were prepared by immunoSEQ multiplex PCR; TCRdb keeps only in-frame clonotypes and omits some of them. The sample contains roughly 26,000 clones, roughly 74% of which appear only once. This sample comprised CD4+ T cells from PBMCs cultured with HCoV-NL63 spike peptides, obtained before COVID-19 vaccination. Receptors originate from a human donor who had a prior SARS-CoV-2 infection.

V and J are TRBV6-4 and TRBJ2-2, with 9 bases identical to TRBD2. This CDR3 region has 15 residues. CDR1 and CDR2 from the germline V gene are MRHNA and SNTAGT. V lost 6 bases, J lost 2 bases, and 4 bases stayed unmatched. The CDR3 sequence is CASSAGGTNTGELFF. DNA for the CDR3: TGTGCCAGCAGCGCGGGGGGGACTAACACCGGGGAGCTGTTTTTT.

This rearrangement joins TRBV5-6 to TRBJ2-5, with TRBD2 matching 7 bases. V dropped 1 base and J dropped 4; count of bases not matched to a gene: 7. The germline gives CDR1 SGHDT, CDR2 YYEEEE. The length of the CDR3 is 15 residues. The chain's CDR3 is CASSLRLAAPETQYF. The CDR3 DNA reads TGTGCCAGCAGCTTGCGGCTAGCGGCCCCAGAGACCCAGTACTTC.

This clone appeared once. This sequence joins TRBV30 and TRBJ2-3; D uncertain. The CDR3 covers 12 residues. CDR1 and CDR2 (germline): GTSNPN, SVGIG (reference sequence). V was cut by 4 bases and J by 2 bases, with 7 bases left in between. Here the CDR3 reads CAWNRFTDTQYF. CDR3 DNA: TGTGCCTGGAACCGCTTCACAGATACGCAGTATTTT.

The chain is built from TRBV5-1 and TRBJ1-6; no clear D gene. Trimming shortened V by 0 bases and J by 8 bases, and 15 bases separated the two germline ends. The germline V gene encodes CDR1 SGHRS and CDR2 YFSETQ. The CDR3 consists of 16 residues. In DNA form, the CDR3 reads TGCGCCAGCAGCTTGGACGGCTACACGGCTTATTCACCCCTCCACTTT. Protein: CASSLDGYTAYSPLHF.

This chain connects TRBV24-1 to TRBJ1-4, with a weak D call TRBD1 (6 bases). The V gene's germline CDR1 is KGHDR and CDR2 SFDVKD. The ends were cut back, 4 bases at V and 3 bases at J, with 8 bases in the middle. The CDR3 runs to 14 residues. CDR3 region: CATSEGGANEKLFF. In DNA, the CDR3 is TGTGCCACCAGTGAAGGGGGGGCTAATGAAAAACTGTTTTTT.

This sequence joins TRBV5-6 and TRBJ1-2; the match to TRBD1 covers 7 bases. V lost 3 bases, J lost 5 bases, and 4 bases stayed unmatched. The germline V gene has CDR1 SGHDT and CDR2 YYEEEE. The CDR3 loop spans 13 amino acids. CDR3 residues: CASSSRTGYGYTF. The DNA of the CDR3 is TGTGCCAGCAGCTCTCGGACAGGATATGGCTACACCTTC.

The chain joins TRBV16 to TRBJ2-2; 7 bases fit TRBD1. The V gene's germline CDR1 is KGHSY and CDR2 FQNENV. The CDR3 extends over 16 amino acids. The junction had 12 bases not matched to a gene; V was cut back by 10 bases and J by 1 base. The CDR3 DNA sequence: TGTGCCACCGGAGACAGGGCCCTACAGAACACCGGGGAGCTGTTTTTT. Its translation: CATGDRALQNTGELFF.

This chain joins TRBV5-1 and TRBJ2-5, with 9 bases identical to TRBD2. Trimming removed 1 base from V and 2 bases from J; junction bases left unmatched: 6. The CDR3 covers 16 residues. CDR1 SGHRS and CDR2 YFSETQ come from the germline V gene. Written as DNA, the CDR3 is TGCGCCAGCAGCTTGTTTCGCGGGAGGGATCAAGAGACCCAGTACTTC. This encodes CASSLFRGRDQETQYF.

The V and J genes are TRBV19 and TRBJ1-4; D is possibly TRBD1 (6 bases). The CDR3 has 12 residues. Germline loops: CDR1 LNHDA, CDR2 SQIVND (reference sequence). The V gene lost 5 bases and the J gene lost 11 bases, with 12 bases spanning the gap. The CDR3 loop reads CASSARGGKLFF. Here the CDR3 DNA reads TGTGCCAGTAGTGCCAGAGGGGGGAAACTGTTTTTT.

This chain joins TRBV30 and TRBJ1-2; D is uncertain. This CDR3 comprises 15 residues. Between the trimmed V and J ends, which lost 0 bases and 7 bases, there was a span of 18 bases. Germline V CDR1 and CDR2: GTSNPN, SVGIG (reference sequence). CDR3 DNA: TGTGCCTGGAGTGTACCCCCAGCAGGTCAATTTGGCTACACCTTC. Its protein product is CAWSVPPAGQFGYTF.